These T cell receptor beta chains were read from a single sample in a study of cytomegalovirus exposure and HLA in healthy donors. Sequenced by immunoSEQ multiplex PCR; TCRdb stores in-frame clones only, minus some. The profile covers some 270,000 clones, with over 90% appearing a single time and about 1.7% taken by the ten largest. Sample: PBMCs. The receptor set was obtained from a girl aged 2 to 9 in good health and CMV-seronegative. CDR3s include the opening cysteine and the closing phenylalanine or tryptophan. D genes are given only for firm matches.

J	V	D	CDR3
TRBJ2-7	TRBV28	.	CASSFLNYEQYF
TRBJ1-4	TRBV10-3	.	CAISDGEDEKLFF
TRBJ1-2	TRBV27	TRBD1	CASSSRGRGYTF
TRBJ1-1	TRBV6-5	.	CASFTGRNTEAFF
TRBJ1-5	TRBV2	TRBD1	CASSWDRGDNQPQHF
TRBJ1-5	TRBV2	.	CASSEWPGERSNQPQHF
TRBJ1-2	TRBV5-4	.	CASSSGQGRGYTF
TRBJ2-5	TRBV29-1	.	CSVWLRAEQETQYF
TRBJ2-7	TRBV5-4	.	CASSLGGDSLKRNYEQYF
TRBJ2-1	TRBV11-3	TRBD2	CASSPLAGAYNEQFF
TRBJ2-1	TRBV9	.	CASSVGRERFDEQFF
TRBJ1-1	TRBV29-1	.	CSVVWLMNTEAFF
TRBJ2-7	TRBV7-7	.	CASSLFRGGEQYF
TRBJ2-3	TRBV7-6	TRBD1	CASSLGTGDSDTQYF
TRBJ1-4	TRBV9	.	CASSVGTAGPPATNEKLFF
TRBJ2-7	TRBV9	TRBD1	CASSVAGTGSYEQYF
TRBJ2-6	TRBV13	.	CASSSGQGAGANVLTF
TRBJ1-3	TRBV28	.	CASKTGWTGNTIYF
TRBJ2-3	TRBV11-2	.	CASSLGAGGTDTQYF
TRBJ2-7	TRBV28	TRBD2	CASSSGLGTYEQYF
TRBJ2-7	TRBV5-4	TRBD2	CASSFRTSGAGDEQYF
TRBJ2-3	TRBV6-1	.	CASSEYSSSTDTQYF
TRBJ2-5	TRBV11-2	.	CASSFRQPGETQYF
TRBJ1-6	TRBV6-5	.	CASSSHRKPNSPLHF
TRBJ1-1	TRBV6-5	.	CASTLGVAEAFF
TRBJ2-3	TRBV7-6	.	CASSPGTDTQYF
TRBJ2-3	TRBV21-1	.	CASSKDSKSINTDTQYF
TRBJ1-2	TRBV6-1	.	CASRRGSGGYTF
TRBJ2-7	TRBV9	TRBD2	CASSVGATSGSYEQYF
TRBJ1-5	TRBV6-9	.	CASSLRGIRNQPQHF
TRBJ1-2	TRBV29-1	TRBD1	CSAGQGGWKGYTF
TRBJ1-1	TRBV14	.	CASSQEWGPNTEAFF
TRBJ2-7	TRBV7-9	.	CASSFSGEQYF
TRBJ2-2	TRBV6-1	TRBD1	CASSGRDRVLAGSGELFF
TRBJ2-1	TRBV30	TRBD1	CAWRGGQGDEQFF
TRBJ2-3	TRBV10-1	TRBD2	CASSEAGNTDTQYF
TRBJ1-4	TRBV5-8	.	CASSLGQYGHTEKLFF
TRBJ1-1	TRBV6-1	.	CASSVGRMNTEAFF
TRBJ2-5	TRBV19	TRBD1	CASSKTTGALQETQYF
TRBJ2-7	TRBV6-6	TRBD2	CASSYPGAGVYEQYF
.	TRBV10-3	.	CAIISYEQYF
TRBJ2-2	TRBV11-3	.	CASSLGQNTGELFF
TRBJ2-1	TRBV5-1	.	CASSLSSAGFDEQFF
TRBJ2-2	TRBV9	TRBD2	CASSAASGGNTGELFF